The sequence of this T cell receptor (beta chain) was determined in a study of CD8+ T cells in alopecia areata. Study-wide context: Severity among treated patients was scored by the percentage of scalp area affected. General study results and limits: Many expanded lesional clones remained in scalp and blood on tofacitinib. Affected lesional scalp, above all in alopecia totalis/universalis, was more clonal than normal scalp.

The V gene lost 3 bases and the J gene lost 6 bases, with 11 bases spanning the gap. Germline CDR1 reads SGHVS; CDR2 reads FQNEAQ. The CDR3 extends over 14 amino acids. Investigators isolated RNA and reverse transcribed it into cDNA to act as the sequencing template. The protocol was immunoSEQ multiplex PCR, while the TCRdb copy is restricted to in-frame clones and leaves out a portion. This table holds about 160,000 clones, about two thirds found once. Treatment in this sample: oral pan-JAK inhibitor, 5-10 mg twice daily. Comments on this clone: Its antigen is unidentified.

The TCR originated in a human donor with alopecia areata. The material was CD4+ T cells sorted from blood, obtained at week 4, from a patient treated with tofacitinib. The chain employs TRBV7-8 and TRBJ2-2; D not certain. CDR3 loop: CASSFDSLAGELFF. As DNA, the CDR3 is TGTGCCAGCAGCTTCGATAGTCTGGCCGGGGAGCTGTTTTTT.